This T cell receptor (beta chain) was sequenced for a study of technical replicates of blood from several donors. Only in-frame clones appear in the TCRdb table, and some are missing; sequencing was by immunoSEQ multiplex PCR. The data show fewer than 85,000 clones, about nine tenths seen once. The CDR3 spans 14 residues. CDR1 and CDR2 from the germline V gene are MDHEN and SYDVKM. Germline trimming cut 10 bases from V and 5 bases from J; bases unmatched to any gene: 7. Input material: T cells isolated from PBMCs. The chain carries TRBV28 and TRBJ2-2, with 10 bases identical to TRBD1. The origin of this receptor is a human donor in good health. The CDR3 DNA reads TGTGCCACCTCGGGACAGGGGAGTACCGGGGAGCTGTTTTTT. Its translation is CATSGQGSTGELFF.